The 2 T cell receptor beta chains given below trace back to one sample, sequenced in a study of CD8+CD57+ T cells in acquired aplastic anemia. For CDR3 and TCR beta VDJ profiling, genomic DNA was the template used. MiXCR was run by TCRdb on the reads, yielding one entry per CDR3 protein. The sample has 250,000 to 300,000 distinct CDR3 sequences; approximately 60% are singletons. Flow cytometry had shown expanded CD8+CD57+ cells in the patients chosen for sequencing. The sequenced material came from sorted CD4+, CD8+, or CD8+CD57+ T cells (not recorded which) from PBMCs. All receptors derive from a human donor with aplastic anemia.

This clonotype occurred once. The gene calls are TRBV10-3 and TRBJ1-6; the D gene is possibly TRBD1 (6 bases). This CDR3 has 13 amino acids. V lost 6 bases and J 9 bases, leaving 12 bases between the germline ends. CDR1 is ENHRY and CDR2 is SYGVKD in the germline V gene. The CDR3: CAIRGQGTSPLHF. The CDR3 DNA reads TGTGCCATCAGGGGACAAGGTACTTCACCCCTCCACTTT.

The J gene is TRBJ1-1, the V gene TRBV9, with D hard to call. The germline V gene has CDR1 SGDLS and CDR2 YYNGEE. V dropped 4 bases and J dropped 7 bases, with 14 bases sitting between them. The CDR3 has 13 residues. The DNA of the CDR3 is TGTGCCAGCAGCATTGGGCCAAACCATGAAGCTTTCTTT. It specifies CASSIGPNHEAFF.